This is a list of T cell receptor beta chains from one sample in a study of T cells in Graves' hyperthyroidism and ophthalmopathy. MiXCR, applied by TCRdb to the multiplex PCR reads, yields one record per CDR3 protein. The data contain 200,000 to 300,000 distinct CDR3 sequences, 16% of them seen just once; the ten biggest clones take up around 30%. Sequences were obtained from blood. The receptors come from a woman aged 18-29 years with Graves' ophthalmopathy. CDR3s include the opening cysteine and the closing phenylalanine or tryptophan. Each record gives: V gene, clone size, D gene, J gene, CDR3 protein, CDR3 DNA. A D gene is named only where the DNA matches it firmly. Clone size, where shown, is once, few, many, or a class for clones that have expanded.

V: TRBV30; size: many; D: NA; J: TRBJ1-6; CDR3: CAWTRSNSPLHF; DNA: TGTGCCTGGACACGGTCGAATTCACCCCTCCACTTT
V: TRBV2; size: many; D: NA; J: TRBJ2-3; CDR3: CASTWGGRTDTQYF; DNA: TGTGCCAGCACTTGGGGCGGTCGCACAGATACGCAGTATTTT
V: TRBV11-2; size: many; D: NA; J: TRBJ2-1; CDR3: CASTHRAEPYNEQFF; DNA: TGTGCCAGCACCCACCGGGCAGAACCTTACAATGAGCAGTTCTTC
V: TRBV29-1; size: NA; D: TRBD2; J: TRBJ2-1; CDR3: CSVSYPGTSGRAFEQFF; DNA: TGCAGCGTCTCCTACCCCGGGACTAGCGGGAGGGCCTTTGAGCAGTTCTTC
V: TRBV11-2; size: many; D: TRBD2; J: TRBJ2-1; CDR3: CASSLVGSGGAWNEQFF; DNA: TGTGCCAGCAGCTTAGTTGGGAGCGGGGGGGCCTGGAATGAGCAGTTCTTC
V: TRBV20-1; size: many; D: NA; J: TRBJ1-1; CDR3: CSTHGSLNTEAFF; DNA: TGCAGTACCCACGGGTCCCTGAACACTGAAGCTTTCTTT
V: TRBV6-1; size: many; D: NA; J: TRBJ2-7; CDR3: CASSPSIYYEQYF; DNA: TGTGCCAGCAGTCCGAGTATCTACTACGAGCAGTACTTC
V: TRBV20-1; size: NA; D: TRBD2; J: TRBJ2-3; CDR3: CSAKSGGPADTQYF; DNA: TGCAGTGCAAAAAGCGGGGGGCCCGCAGATACGCAGTATTTT
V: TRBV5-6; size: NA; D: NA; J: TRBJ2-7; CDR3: CASSLRTAYRLSEQYF; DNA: TGTGCCAGCAGCTTGCGGACGGCCTATAGACTGAGCGAGCAGTACTTC
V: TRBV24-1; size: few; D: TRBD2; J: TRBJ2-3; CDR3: CATRSSGGPYVYF; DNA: TGTGCCACCCGGTCCAGCGGGGGGCCGTACGTGTATTTT
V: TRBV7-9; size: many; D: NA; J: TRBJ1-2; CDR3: CASSLQQDYGYTF; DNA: TGTGCCAGCAGCCTCCAACAGGACTATGGCTACACCTTC
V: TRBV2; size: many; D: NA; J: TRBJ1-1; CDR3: CASSEVRNTEAFF; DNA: TGTGCCAGCAGTGAAGTCAGGAACACTGAAGCTTTCTTT
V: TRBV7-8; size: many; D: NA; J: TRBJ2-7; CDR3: CASSLGPKYEQYF; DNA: TGTGCCAGCAGCTTAGGGCCTAAATACGAGCAGTACTTC
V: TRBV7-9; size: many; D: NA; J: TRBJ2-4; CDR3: CASSSRTLGKNIQYF; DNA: TGTGCCAGCAGCTCAAGGACGCTAGGCAAAAACATTCAGTACTTC
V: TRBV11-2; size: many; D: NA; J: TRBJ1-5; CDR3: CASSLGSTTSNQPQHF; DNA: TGTGCCAGCAGCTTAGGGTCGACAACAAGCAATCAGCCCCAGCATTTT
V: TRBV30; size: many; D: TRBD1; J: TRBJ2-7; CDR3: CAWSYGTGHYEQYF; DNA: TGTGCCTGGAGTTACGGGACAGGGCACTACGAGCAGTACTTC
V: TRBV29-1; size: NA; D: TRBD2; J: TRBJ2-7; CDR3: CSVSYPGTSGSRHEQYF; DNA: TGCAGCGTCTCCTACCCCGGGACTAGCGGGAGTAGACACGAGCAGTACTTC
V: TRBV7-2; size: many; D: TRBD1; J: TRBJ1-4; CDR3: CASSTGGSRGKLFF; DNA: TGTGCCAGCAGCACAGGGGGCTCTCGTGGAAAACTGTTTTTT
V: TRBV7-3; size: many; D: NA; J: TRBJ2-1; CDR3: CASSSEDSPMDEQFF; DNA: TGTGCCAGCAGCTCGGAGGACAGCCCAATGGATGAGCAGTTCTTC